This TCR beta chain was found in a study of beta chain features in type 1 diabetes. Broader study findings: Insertions at VDJ junctions were less frequent in type 1 diabetes patients. These patients also deleted more nucleotides at the same junctions. A moderate, significant TCRB CDR3 shortening appeared in type 1 diabetes across four CD4+ subsets.

Sequencing targeted expressed TCRB transcripts, as all isolated RNA had been reverse transcribed. The table came from immunoSEQ multiplex PCR; TCRdb's copy has only in-frame clones and leaves some out. The repertoire includes about 170,000 clones, less than 9.5% of them detected once, and about 0.95% sits in the top ten. CDR1 and CDR2 from the germline V gene are SQVTM and ANQGSEA. The CDR3 contains 16 residues. With 4 bases clipped from V and 7 bases from J, the junction kept 11 bases outside the gene matches. This clone was found many times. What it recognizes is unknown. The V gene is TRBV29-1, the J gene TRBJ2-1, with TRBD2 matching over 12 bases. The TCR was taken from a woman aged 40 to 50 with type 1 diabetes. Material for sequencing was central memory CD4+ T cells from blood. CDR3 loop: CSVAPTLAGGPNEQFF. The CDR3 DNA reads TGCAGCGTTGCCCCTACCCTAGCGGGAGGGCCGAATGAGCAGTTCTTC.